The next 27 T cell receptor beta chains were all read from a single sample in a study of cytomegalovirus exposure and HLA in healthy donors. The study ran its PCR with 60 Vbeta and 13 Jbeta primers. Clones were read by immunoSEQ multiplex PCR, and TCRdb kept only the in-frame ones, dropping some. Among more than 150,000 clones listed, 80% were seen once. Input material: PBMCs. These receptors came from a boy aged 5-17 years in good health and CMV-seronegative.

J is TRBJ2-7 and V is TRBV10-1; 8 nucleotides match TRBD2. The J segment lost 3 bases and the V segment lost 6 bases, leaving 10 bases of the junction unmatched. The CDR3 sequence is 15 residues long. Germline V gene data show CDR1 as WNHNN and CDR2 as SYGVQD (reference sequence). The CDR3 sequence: CASSTSGREIYEQYF. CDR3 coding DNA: TGCGCCAGCAGCACTAGCGGCCGAGAAATCTACGAGCAGTACTTC.

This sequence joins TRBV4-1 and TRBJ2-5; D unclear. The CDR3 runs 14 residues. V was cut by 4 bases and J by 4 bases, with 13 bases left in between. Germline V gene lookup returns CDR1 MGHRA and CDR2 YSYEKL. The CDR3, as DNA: TGCGCCAGCAGCCGACCCGACATCCCAGAGACCCAGTACTTC. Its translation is CASSRPDIPETQYF.

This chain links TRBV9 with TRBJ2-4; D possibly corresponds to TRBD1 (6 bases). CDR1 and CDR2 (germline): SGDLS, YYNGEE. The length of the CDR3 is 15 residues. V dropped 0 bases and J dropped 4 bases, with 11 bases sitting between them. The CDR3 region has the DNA TGTGCCAGCAGCGTAGGTCAAGGGGGAAAAAACATTCAGTACTTC. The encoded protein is CASSVGQGGKNIQYF.

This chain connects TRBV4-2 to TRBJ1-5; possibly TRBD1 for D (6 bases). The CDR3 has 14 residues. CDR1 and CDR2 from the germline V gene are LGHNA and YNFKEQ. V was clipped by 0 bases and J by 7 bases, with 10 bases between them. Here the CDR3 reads CASSQDDRNQPQHF. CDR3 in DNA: TGTGCCAGCAGCCAAGATGACAGGAACCAGCCCCAGCATTTT.

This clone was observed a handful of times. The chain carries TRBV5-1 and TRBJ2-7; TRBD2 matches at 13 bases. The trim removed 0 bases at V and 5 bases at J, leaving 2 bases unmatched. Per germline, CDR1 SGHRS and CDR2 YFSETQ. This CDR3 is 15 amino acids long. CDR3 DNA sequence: TGCGCCAGCAGCTTGGAACTAGCGGGAGGGGACGAGCAGTACTTC. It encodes CASSLELAGGDEQYF.

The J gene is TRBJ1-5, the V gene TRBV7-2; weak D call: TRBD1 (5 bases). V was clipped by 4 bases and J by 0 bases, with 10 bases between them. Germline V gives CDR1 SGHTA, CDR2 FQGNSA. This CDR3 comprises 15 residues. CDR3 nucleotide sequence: TGTGCCAGCAGCTGGGGACTGCATAGCAATCAGCCCCAGCATTTT. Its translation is CASSWGLHSNQPQHF.

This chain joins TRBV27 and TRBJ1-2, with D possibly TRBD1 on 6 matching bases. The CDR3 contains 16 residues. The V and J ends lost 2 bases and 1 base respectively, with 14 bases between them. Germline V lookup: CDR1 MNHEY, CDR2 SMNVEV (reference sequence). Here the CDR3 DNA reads TGTGCCAGCAGTTTAACCCCGGGACATCTTAACTATGGCTACACCTTC. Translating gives CASSLTPGHLNYGYTF.

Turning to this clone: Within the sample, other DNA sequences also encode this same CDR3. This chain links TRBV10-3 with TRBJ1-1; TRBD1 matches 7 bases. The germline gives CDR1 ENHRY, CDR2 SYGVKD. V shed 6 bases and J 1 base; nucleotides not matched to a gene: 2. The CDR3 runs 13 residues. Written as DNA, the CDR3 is TGTGCCATCAGCGACAGGGAGAACACTGAAGCTTTCTTT. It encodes CAISDRENTEAFF.

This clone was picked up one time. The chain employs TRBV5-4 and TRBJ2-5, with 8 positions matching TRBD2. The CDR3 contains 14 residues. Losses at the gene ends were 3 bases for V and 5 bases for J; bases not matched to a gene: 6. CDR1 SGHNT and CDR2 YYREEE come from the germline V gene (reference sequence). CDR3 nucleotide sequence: TGTGCCAGCAGCTCCCAGCGGGAGATCGAGACCCAGTACTTC. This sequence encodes CASSSQREIETQYF. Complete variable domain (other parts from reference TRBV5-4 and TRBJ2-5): ETGVTQSPTHLIKTRGQQVTLRCSSQSGHNTVSWYQQALGQGPQFIFQYYREEENGRGNFPPRFSGLQFPNYSSELNVNALELDDSALYLCASSSQREIETQYFGPGTRLLVL.

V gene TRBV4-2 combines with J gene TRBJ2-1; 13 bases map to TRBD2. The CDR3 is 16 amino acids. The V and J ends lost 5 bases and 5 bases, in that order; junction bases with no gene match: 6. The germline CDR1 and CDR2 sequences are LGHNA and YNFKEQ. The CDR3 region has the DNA TGTGCCAGCAGCGTGGTACTAGCGGGAGGGGACAATGAGCAGTTCTTC. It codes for CASSVVLAGGDNEQFF.

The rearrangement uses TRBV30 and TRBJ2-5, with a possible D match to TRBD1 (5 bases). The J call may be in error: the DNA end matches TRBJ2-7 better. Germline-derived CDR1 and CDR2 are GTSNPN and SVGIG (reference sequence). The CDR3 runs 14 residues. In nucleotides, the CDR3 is TGTGCCTGGAGTGTAGACAGAAGGGCCCACGAGCAGTACTTC. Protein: CAWSVDRRAHEQYF.

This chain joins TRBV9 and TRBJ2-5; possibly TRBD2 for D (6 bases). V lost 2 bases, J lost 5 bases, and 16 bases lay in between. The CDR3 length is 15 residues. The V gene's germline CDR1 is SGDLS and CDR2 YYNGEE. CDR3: CASSVGTGEAETQYF. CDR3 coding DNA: TGTGCCAGCAGCGTCGGGACGGGGGAGGCCGAGACCCAGTACTTC.

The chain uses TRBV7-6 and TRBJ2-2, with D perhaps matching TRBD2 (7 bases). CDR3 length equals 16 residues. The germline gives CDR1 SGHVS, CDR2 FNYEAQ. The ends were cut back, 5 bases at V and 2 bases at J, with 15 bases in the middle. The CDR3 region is CASSHGRGRNTGELFF. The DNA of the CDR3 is TGTGCCAGCAGCCATGGGCGGGGGCGCAACACCGGGGAGCTGTTTTTT.

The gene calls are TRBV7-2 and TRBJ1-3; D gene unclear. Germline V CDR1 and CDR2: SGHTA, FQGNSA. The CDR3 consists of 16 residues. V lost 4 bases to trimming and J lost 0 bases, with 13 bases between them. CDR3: CASSSIDTFSGNTIYF. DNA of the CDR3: TGTGCCAGCAGCTCGATAGACACCTTCTCTGGAAACACCATATATTTT.

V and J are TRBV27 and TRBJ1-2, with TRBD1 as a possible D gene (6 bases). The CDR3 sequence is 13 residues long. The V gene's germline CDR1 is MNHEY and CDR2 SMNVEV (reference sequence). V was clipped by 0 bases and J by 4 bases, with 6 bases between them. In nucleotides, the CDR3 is TGTGCCAGCAGTTTATCAGGGGGCTATGGCTACACCTTC. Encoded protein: CASSLSGGYGYTF.

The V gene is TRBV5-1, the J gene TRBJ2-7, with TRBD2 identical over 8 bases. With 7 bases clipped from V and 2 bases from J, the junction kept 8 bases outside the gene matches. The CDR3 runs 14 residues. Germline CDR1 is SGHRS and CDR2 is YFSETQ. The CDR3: CASSGGARPYEQYF. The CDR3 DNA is TGCGCCAGCTCCGGGGGGGCCCGTCCCTACGAGCAGTACTTC.

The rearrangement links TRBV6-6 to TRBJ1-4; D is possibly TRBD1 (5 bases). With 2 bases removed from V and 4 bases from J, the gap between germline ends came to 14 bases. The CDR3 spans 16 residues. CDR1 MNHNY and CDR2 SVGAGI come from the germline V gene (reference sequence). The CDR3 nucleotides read TGTGCCAGCAGTTACACTCAGGGTGGGAATAATGAAAAACTGTTTTTT. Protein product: CASSYTQGGNNEKLFF.

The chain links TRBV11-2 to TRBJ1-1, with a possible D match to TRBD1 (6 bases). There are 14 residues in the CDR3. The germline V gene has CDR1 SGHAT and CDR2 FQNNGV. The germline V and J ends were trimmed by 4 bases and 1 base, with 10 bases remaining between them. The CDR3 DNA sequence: TGTGCCAGCAGCTCCTCGGACAGGAACACTGAAGCTTTCTTT. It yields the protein CASSSSDRNTEAFF.

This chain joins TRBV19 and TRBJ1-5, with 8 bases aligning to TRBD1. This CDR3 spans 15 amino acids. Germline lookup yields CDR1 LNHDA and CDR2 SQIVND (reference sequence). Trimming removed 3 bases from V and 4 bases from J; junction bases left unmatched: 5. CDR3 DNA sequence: TGTGCCAGTAGTATCGGGACAGGCGCTAATCAGCCCCAGCATTTT. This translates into CASSIGTGANQPQHF.

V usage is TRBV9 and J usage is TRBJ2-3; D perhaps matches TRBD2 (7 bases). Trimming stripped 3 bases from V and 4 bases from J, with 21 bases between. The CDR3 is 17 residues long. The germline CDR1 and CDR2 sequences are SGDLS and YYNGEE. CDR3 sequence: CASSGNPGGGFADTQYF. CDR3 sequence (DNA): TGTGCCAGCAGCGGAAACCCGGGGGGCGGCTTCGCAGATACGCAGTATTTT.

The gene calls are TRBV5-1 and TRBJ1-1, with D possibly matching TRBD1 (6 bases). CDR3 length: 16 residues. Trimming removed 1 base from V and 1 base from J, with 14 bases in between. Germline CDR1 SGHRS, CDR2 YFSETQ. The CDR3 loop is CASSLTSDRKNTEAFF. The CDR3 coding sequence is TGCGCCAGCAGCTTGACCTCGGACAGAAAGAACACTGAAGCTTTCTTT.

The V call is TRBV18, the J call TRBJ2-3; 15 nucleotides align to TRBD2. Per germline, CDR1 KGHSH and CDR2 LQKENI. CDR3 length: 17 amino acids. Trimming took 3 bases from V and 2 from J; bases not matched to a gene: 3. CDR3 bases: TGTGCCAGCTCACCGGGACTAGCGGGAGGCCTCACAGATACGCAGTATTTT. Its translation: CASSPGLAGGLTDTQYF.

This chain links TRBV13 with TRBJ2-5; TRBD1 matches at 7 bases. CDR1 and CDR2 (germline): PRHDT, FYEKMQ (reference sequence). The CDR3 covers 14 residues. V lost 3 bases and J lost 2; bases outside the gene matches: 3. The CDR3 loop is CASSFRDSQETQYF. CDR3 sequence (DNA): TGTGCCAGCAGCTTTCGGGACAGTCAAGAGACCCAGTACTTC.

The CDR3 loop is CASSYGEDTGYTF. In nucleotides, the CDR3 is TGTGCCAGCAGTTACGGCGAGGACACTGGCTACACCTTC. The rearrangement links TRBV6-6 to TRBJ1-2, with D perhaps TRBD1 (5 bases). This CDR3 is 13 amino acids long. Germline values: CDR1 MNHNY, CDR2 SVGAGI (reference sequence). Trimming shortened V by 2 bases and J by 7 bases, and 11 bases separated the two germline ends.

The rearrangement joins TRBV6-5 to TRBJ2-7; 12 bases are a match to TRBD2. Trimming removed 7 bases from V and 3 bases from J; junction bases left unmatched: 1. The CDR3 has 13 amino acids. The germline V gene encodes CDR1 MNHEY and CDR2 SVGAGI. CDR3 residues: CASKGLAGYEQYF. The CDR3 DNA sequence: TGTGCCAGCAAGGGACTAGCGGGCTACGAGCAGTACTTC.

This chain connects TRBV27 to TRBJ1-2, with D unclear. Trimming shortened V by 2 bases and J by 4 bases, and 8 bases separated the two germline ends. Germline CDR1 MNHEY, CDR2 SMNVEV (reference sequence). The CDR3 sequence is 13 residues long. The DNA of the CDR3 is TGTGCCAGCAGTTTAAAGCCCCCCTATGGCTACACCTTC. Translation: CASSLKPPYGYTF.

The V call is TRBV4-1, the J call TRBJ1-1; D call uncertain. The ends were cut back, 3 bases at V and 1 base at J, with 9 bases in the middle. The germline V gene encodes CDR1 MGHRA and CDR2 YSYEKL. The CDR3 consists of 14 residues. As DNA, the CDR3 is TGCGCCAGCAGCCAGAGTTTATCGAACACTGAAGCTTTCTTT. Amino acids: CASSQSLSNTEAFF.